This T cell receptor beta chain was recovered during a study of T cells after yellow fever vaccination. Study results and limitations: After the booster, 95% to 98% of CD4 and more than 85% of CD8 primary-response clones were re-detected. Overlap between CD4 and CD8 compartments was detected for a small share of clonotypes. Contaminants from the bulk population, in the form of abundant clonotypes, could be found in FACS-sorted repertoires.

Production of TCR cDNA was by 5'RACE template switching, which also added a universal primer site and UMIs. TCRdb redid the calling of the 5' RACE reads with MiXCR, one entry per CDR3 protein. The sample gives 170,000 or so distinct CDR3 sequences, approximately 10% of which show up once; roughly 36% is in the top ten. There are a few counts of this clonotype. Its antigen is not known. With 7 bases clipped from V and 0 bases from J, the junction kept 7 bases outside the gene matches. The germline CDR1 and CDR2 sequences are MNHEY and SMNVEV (reference sequence). The CDR3 runs to 15 residues. The J gene is TRBJ1-2, the V gene TRBV27, with 8 bases fitting TRBD1. Here the sequenced sample was CD8+ T cells sorted from PBMCs, taken 45 days after the yellow fever booster vaccination. The receptor was isolated from a man between 18 and 29 years old who received the YFV17D yellow fever vaccine. The CDR3 region is CASTPGTGANYGYTF. CDR3 nucleotides: TGTGCCAGCACCCCCGGGACAGGAGCTAACTATGGCTACACCTTC.